This paragraph covers one T cell receptor (beta chain) sequence. The antigen this receptor binds is unknown. The input lacks base qualities; no much larger clone sits a single base away. This sample stems from a study of blood T cell repertoires in COVID-19 (dated by TCRdb to about 2020). Some background on the complete study: Collaborator samples came from the United States, Italy and Spain and covered acute and convalescent phases of COVID-19. The dataset comprised deeply sampled blood TCRbeta repertoires from subjects exposed to, actively infected with, or recovered from COVID-19. A freely available public database, intended as a resource for researchers studying the immune response to SARS-CoV-2, is where the repertoires were released. HLA class I and class II types, where available, came from metadata supplied by the sample provider rather than from assay-based typing. The samples were drawn from two sources: the first 160 participants of the ongoing ImmuneRACE study, and 950 to 1,500 subjects contributed by 6 global collaborators. Sample metadata almost always included a de-identified subject ID, COVID-19 status, age in years and sex. The material from the prospective study consisted of cDNA or gDNA derived from T cells, B-cell-depleted T cells, or PBMCs. General study outcomes and caveats: How much clinical and demographic metadata was included differed by source and by participant, and the metadata was provided uncurated.

TCRbeta CDR3 regions were amplified from genomic DNA by means of the immunoSEQ Assay, a bias-controlled multiplex PCR. On the authors' methods: Within the assay, amplification of reference gene primers was used to estimate how many nucleated cells each sample contained. To quantify the absolute abundance of each unique TCRbeta CDR3 rearrangement, sequence reads were collapsed and filtered. For each sample, productive Simpson clonality was calculated by taking the square root of Simpson's diversity index across productive rearrangements. TCRdb stores this immuneACCESS table with in-frame sequences only. Part of the clones is absent; in the studies checked, under half of the shortfall reflects unresolved V genes, and no reason is known for the rest. V, J and clone size are those of that table, while D and trimming were read from the DNA. This sample gives a few hundred thousand clones in total; nearly 90% of them show up just once. Over 3.5% of the sample comes from the top ten.

Participants in the prospective study were enrolled through a virtual design, were aged about 18 to 100 years, and lived in 20 to 30 United States geographic areas. Cohort assignment in the prospective study relied on participant-reported clinical history from a screening survey and a study questionnaire. Each participant in the prospective study had whole blood, serum and a nasopharyngeal or oropharyngeal swab collected by mobile phlebotomists. Participants in the prospective study had the option to provide additional blood draws and questionnaires over an approximately 2-month period. Before DNA extraction, blood samples from the prospective study were shipped at room temperature or frozen. The source material was PBMCs or T cells enriched from blood (not recorded which). The receptor's source is a woman between 18 and 29 years old with acute COVID-19.

The DNA reads TGTGCCAGCAGCGTAGCTGCGGCTAGCGGTAGGGACTCTGGGGCCAACGTCCTGACTTTC. The resulting protein is CASSVAAASGRDSGANVLTF. The V and J segments used are TRBV9 and TRBJ2-6; 7 bases in between match TRBD2. CDR1 and CDR2 are drawn from the germline V gene: SGDLS, YYNGEE. V trim: 0 bases; J trim: 0 bases; unmatched bases: 12. Inclusive of the bounding cysteine and phenylalanine, the CDR3 is 20 residues long. Of all the DNA, just the CDR3 is kept, 60 bases in frame from base 1.